These T cell receptor beta chains were read from a single sample in a study of CD4 T cells in relation to SARS-CoV-2 and coronaviruses. The data were produced by immunoSEQ multiplex PCR, yet TCRdb's version contains in-frame clones alone and is incomplete. The table has around 62,000 clones, approximately 94% seen once; the top ten hold approximately 0.15%. Material for sequencing was naive CD4+ T cells from PBMCs. The receptors shown here come from a human donor in good health. Both conserved end residues are part of each CDR3. A D gene is named only where the DNA matches it firmly. Expanded clones get a size class; other rows say once, few or many, or leave the size out.

TGTGCCAGCAGTTTTTACAGGGGGCAAGAGACCCAGTACTTC CASSFYRGQETQYF TRBV28 TRBD1 TRBJ2-5 once 14
TGTGCCAGCGGGATCAGCGCGAGCTCCTACGAGCAGTACTTC CASGISASSYEQYF TRBV19 NA TRBJ2-7 NA 14
TGTGCCAGCAGGCAAAACGTAGCGGGGAGCACAGATACGCAGTATTTT CASRQNVAGSTDTQYF TRBV2 TRBD2 TRBJ2-3 NA 16
TGTGCCAGCAGCCAAGAACAGAACAGGGGGGAGACCCAGTACTTC CASSQEQNRGETQYF TRBV4-2 TRBD1 TRBJ2-5 once 15
TGTGCCAGCAGCTTAGACGGCCGAATAGGGGAGACCCAGTACTTC CASSLDGRIGETQYF TRBV7-2 NA TRBJ2-5 once 15
TGTGCCAGCAGCGGGAGGGATCCCATTGCAGATACGCAGTATTTT CASSGRDPIADTQYF TRBV9 NA TRBJ2-3 NA 15
TGTGCCAGCAGCCAAGGACTAGCGGGAGTTAATGAGCAGTTCTTC CASSQGLAGVNEQFF TRBV4-2 TRBD2 TRBJ2-1 NA 15
TGTGCCAGTAGTATAGATCTGGTACAGGATACGCAGTATTTT CASSIDLVQDTQYF TRBV19 NA TRBJ2-3 NA 14
TGTGCCGGCTCAAGAGTGCACGAGCAGTTCTTC CAGSRVHEQFF TRBV7-9 NA TRBJ2-1 once 11
TGTGCCAGCAGCGCCACGGGACTGCTCAATTCACCCCTCCACTTT CASSATGLLNSPLHF TRBV9 NA TRBJ1-6 NA 15
TGTGCCAGCAGCCTCCACAGGGGCGGCGGAAATTCACCCCTCCACTTT CASSLHRGGGNSPLHF TRBV14 TRBD1 TRBJ1-6 NA 16
TGTGCCAGCACCGGGAACACTGAAGCTTTCTTT CASTGNTEAFF TRBV28 NA TRBJ1-1 NA 11
TGTGCCAGCAGTTTAGCAGGGAGCTATGGCTACACCTTC CASSLAGSYGYTF TRBV27 NA TRBJ1-2 NA 13
TGTGCCAGCAGCTCTCGGACAGGTCGCTCCTACGAGCAGTACTTC CASSSRTGRSYEQYF TRBV7-9 TRBD1 TRBJ2-7 NA 15
TGTGCCAGCAGCTTAGGTTTAGCAGATACGCAGTATTTT CASSLGLADTQYF TRBV11-2 NA TRBJ2-3 once 13
TGTGCCAGCAGTTTCAGGGTGGGGACGGGAAATTCACCCCTCCACTTT CASSFRVGTGNSPLHF TRBV28 NA TRBJ1-6 NA 16
TGTGCCTGGAGTCGACCGCCCAGGGGGAACACTGAAGCTTTCTTT CAWSRPPRGNTEAFF TRBV30 NA TRBJ1-1 NA 15
TGTGCCACCAGTGACTCCGGGACAGCCCCCCTCTCTGGGGCCAACGTCCTGACTTTC CATSDSGTAPLSGANVLTF TRBV24-1 TRBD1 TRBJ2-6 NA 19
TGTGCCAGCCACGTGCTAGGTAGCACAGATACGCAGTATTTT CASHVLGSTDTQYF TRBV27 NA TRBJ2-3 NA 14
TGTGCCAGCCAGTTTCAGGGCAAGAATGAGCAGTTCTTC CASQFQGKNEQFF TRBV28 NA TRBJ2-1 NA 13
TGTGCCATCAGTGGGACAGGGGCGGGCACTGAAGCTTTCTTT CAISGTGAGTEAFF TRBV10-3 TRBD1 TRBJ1-1 NA 14
TGTGCCAGCAGCTCCTTCCCGGGACAGGGTACCTACGAGCAGTACTTC CASSSFPGQGTYEQYF TRBV7-2 TRBD1 TRBJ2-7 NA 16
TGTGCCACCAGCAGAGAGGTAGCGGGGGGTGAGACCCAGTACTTC CATSREVAGGETQYF TRBV15 TRBD2 TRBJ2-5 NA 15
TGTGCCAGCAGCTTAACGTACCAAGAGACCCAGTACTTC CASSLTYQETQYF TRBV7-7 NA TRBJ2-5 NA 13
TGTGCCAGCACCCTGGGACCGAGCCTATCGGGGGAGACCCAGTACTTC CASTLGPSLSGETQYF TRBV2 NA TRBJ2-5 NA 16
TGTGCCAGCAGCTCCCGACAGGGAATAAACGGAAACACCATATATTTT CASSSRQGINGNTIYF TRBV9 TRBD1 TRBJ1-3 NA 16
TGTGCCATTGGACTAGGAAGCTCCTATAATTCACCCCTCCACTTT CAIGLGSSYNSPLHF TRBV10-3 NA TRBJ1-6 NA 15
TGCGCCAGCAGCGCGACAGGGGAACCTGAAGCTTTCTTT CASSATGEPEAFF TRBV10-1 TRBD1 TRBJ1-1 few 13
TGTGCCAGCAGCTTAGAGGGGGGGGTAGCGGGAAGGGCCTACAATGAGCAGTTCTTC CASSLEGGVAGRAYNEQFF TRBV11-2 TRBD2 TRBJ2-1 NA 19